The 32 T cell receptor beta chains in this list originate from one sample, sequenced in a study of CD8+ T cells in alopecia areata. The authors extracted RNA and reverse transcribed it into cDNA as the sequencing template. Method: immunoSEQ multiplex PCR; TCRdb's copy keeps in-frame clones and lacks some. The sample has tens of thousands of clones, 40% to 55% seen once; the top ten hold over 20%. Indicated treatment: oral pan-JAK inhibitor, 5-10 mg twice daily. Sequenced material: CD8+ T cells sorted from blood, taken around week 37, from a patient treated with tofacitinib. The receptors here all came from a human donor with alopecia areata.

The chain links TRBV5-1 to TRBJ1-1; no reliable D call. Germline loops: CDR1 SGHRS, CDR2 YFSETQ. Trimming shortened V by 5 bases and J by 4 bases, and 15 bases separated the two germline ends. The CDR3 spans 14 residues. CDR3 region: CASSFAGPSTEAFF. The CDR3 bases are TGCGCCAGCAGTTTCGCCGGACCGAGCACTGAAGCTTTCTTT.

The chain has TRBV11-2 and TRBJ2-7; D remains unclear. V was shortened by 4 bases and J by 13 bases, with 11 bases between the two germline ends. Germline V gives CDR1 SGHAT, CDR2 FQNNGV. The CDR3 has 10 amino acids. The CDR3 region is CASSSTASYF. For the CDR3, the DNA is TGTGCCAGCAGCTCCACGGCGTCTTACTTC. Using reference TRBV11-2 and TRBJ2-7 for the parts outside the CDR3, the full variable domain is EAGVAQSPRYKIIEKRQSVAFWCNPISGHATLYWYQQILGQGPKLLIQFQNNGVVDDSQLPKDRFSAERLKGVDSTLKIQPAKLEDSAVYLCASSSTASYFGPGTRLTVT.

The chain has TRBV6-5 and TRBJ1-1; D call uncertain. With 4 bases removed from V and 6 bases from J, the gap between germline ends came to 12 bases. Germline loops: CDR1 MNHEY, CDR2 SVGAGI. This CDR3 contains 13 residues. This chain's CDR3 is CASSSGGMAEAFF. CDR3 DNA sequence: TGTGCCAGCAGTTCTGGAGGAATGGCTGAAGCTTTCTTT.

J is TRBJ2-3 and V is TRBV2; D call uncertain. Per germline, CDR1 SNHLY and CDR2 FYNNEI. Trimming took 6 bases from V and 4 from J, leaving 8 bases between them. CDR3 length: 12 residues. CDR3 nucleotides: TGTGCCAGCAGGCCCCGAGCAGATACGCAGTATTTT. This codes for CASRPRADTQYF.

This chain links TRBV5-1 with TRBJ2-2, with 7 bases matching TRBD2. The V gene end was trimmed by 6 bases and the J gene end by 4 bases; junction bases not matched to a gene: 6. Per germline, CDR1 SGHRS and CDR2 YFSETQ. This CDR3 comprises 14 residues. The CDR3 DNA reads as TGCGCCAGCAAGGAGCGGGATCTCACCGGGGAGCTGTTTTTT. It encodes CASKERDLTGELFF. Supplemented by reference TRBV5-1 and TRBJ2-2, the full variable domain reads KAGVTQTPRYLIKTRGQQVTLSCSPISGHRSVSWYQQTPGQGLQFLFEYFSETQRNKGNFPGRFSGRQFSNSRSEMNVSTLELGDSALYLCASKERDLTGELFFGEGSRLTVL.

The V and J genes are TRBV15 and TRBJ2-1, with 7 positions matching TRBD2. V was pared by 1 base and J by 5 bases, with 5 bases of the junction left unmatched. The CDR3 contains 15 residues. Germline CDR1 reads LNHNV; CDR2 reads YYDKDF (reference sequence). CDR3 DNA: TGTGCCACCAGCAGAGGGGAGGGAGGCCACAATGAGCAGTTCTTC. This encodes CATSRGEGGHNEQFF.

The chain recombines TRBV5-4 with TRBJ2-7; D is perhaps TRBD2 (6 bases). V lost 4 bases and J 3 bases, leaving 17 bases between the germline ends. Germline loops: CDR1 SGHNT, CDR2 YYREEE (reference sequence). This CDR3 has 15 amino acids. In DNA form, the CDR3 reads TGTGCCAGCAGCAGGAGCGGGCACAACTTCTACGAGCAGTACTTC. Protein sequence: CASSRSGHNFYEQYF.

J is TRBJ1-5 and V is TRBV27; tentative D call: TRBD1 (6 bases). Germline lookup yields CDR1 MNHEY and CDR2 SMNVEV (reference sequence). Trimming took 6 bases from V and 1 from J, leaving 10 bases between them. The CDR3 has 14 residues. The CDR3 DNA sequence: TGTGCCAGCAGGGCCAGGGGAAGCAATCAGCCCCAGCATTTT. Protein: CASRARGSNQPQHF.

This clone has just a few counts. The chain joins TRBV5-6 to TRBJ2-3, with D perhaps matching TRBD1 or TRBD2 (6 bases each). V was trimmed by 4 bases and J by 0 bases, leaving 9 bases between them. CDR1 is SGHDT and CDR2 is YYEEEE in the germline V gene. The CDR3 is 14 amino acids. DNA for the CDR3: TGTGCCAGCAGCCCGGGGGCTAGCACAGATACGCAGTATTTT. Its protein is CASSPGASTDTQYF.

A few counts support this clone. The chain employs TRBV27 and TRBJ2-1, with D possibly TRBD1 on 6 matching bases. Germline CDR1 reads MNHEY; CDR2 reads SMNVEV (reference sequence). The CDR3 extends over 17 amino acids. The V end lost 5 bases, the J end lost 7 bases, and 24 bases lay between the germline ends. CDR3 amino acids: CASSPTTGRAGENEQFF. In nucleotides, the CDR3 is TGTGCCAGCAGTCCAACGACCGGGCGGGCAGGGGAGAATGAGCAGTTCTTC.

The chain links TRBV5-1 to TRBJ2-7; D remains unclear. Trimming took off 2 bases at V and 4 bases at J, with 16 bases between the two ends. Per the germline V gene, CDR1 is SGHRS and CDR2 is YFSETQ. CDR3 length equals 15 residues. The CDR3 DNA follows: TGCGCCAGCAGCTTAAAATCGACCTACCCTTACGAGCAGTACTTC. Amino acid sequence: CASSLKSTYPYEQYF.

The rearrangement uses TRBV6-6 and TRBJ1-5; no reliable D call. V was trimmed by 5 bases and J by 0 bases, leaving 5 bases between them. The CDR3 runs to 13 residues. Germline values: CDR1 MNHNY, CDR2 SVGAGI (reference sequence). The CDR3, as DNA: TGTGCCAGCAGTGTTAATAGCAATCAGCCCCAGCATTTT. Its protein is CASSVNSNQPQHF.

In its sample, this clone was seen a few times. This chain joins TRBV2 and TRBJ2-7; 8 positions match TRBD1. The CDR3 is made up of 11 amino acids. The germline V gene has CDR1 SNHLY and CDR2 FYNNEI. The junction had 1 base not matched to a gene; V was cut back by 7 bases and J by 5 bases. CDR3 DNA sequence: TGTGCCAGCACAGGGGGCGACGAGCAGTACTTC. Protein product: CASTGGDEQYF.

The V gene is TRBV30, the J gene TRBJ1-3; 8 bases are shared with TRBD1. V was pared by 8 bases and J by 0 bases, with 3 bases of the junction left unmatched. CDR3 length: 13 amino acids. Germline loops: CDR1 GTSNPN, CDR2 SVGIG (reference sequence). Written as DNA, the CDR3 is TGTGCCGGACAGGGAAGCTCTGGAAACACCATATATTTT. Translating it yields CAGQGSSGNTIYF.

Comment on this clone: This specimen includes other DNA sequences encoding the same CDR3. V and J are TRBV9 and TRBJ2-7; D may be TRBD1 (6 bases). The CDR3 sequence is 14 residues long. Trimming stripped 0 bases from V and 3 bases from J, with 10 bases between. The germline V gene encodes CDR1 SGDLS and CDR2 YYNGEE. In nucleotides, the CDR3 is TGTGCCAGCAGCGTAGATGGACAGCTCTACGAGCAGTACTTC. This translates into CASSVDGQLYEQYF. Variable domain in full (rest from reference TRBV9 and TRBJ2-7): DSGVTQTPKHLITATGQRVTLRCSPRSGDLSVYWYQQSLDQGLQFLIQYYNGEERAKGNILERFSAQQFPDLHSELNLSSLELGDSALYFCASSVDGQLYEQYFGPGTRLTVT.

This clone was seen only once. The chain is built from TRBV29-1 and TRBJ1-3; D may be TRBD1 (5 bases). The CDR3 is 12 residues long. V was clipped by 7 bases and J by 8 bases, with 15 bases between them. CDR1 SQVTM and CDR2 ANQGSEA come from the germline V gene. Written as DNA, the CDR3 is TGCAGCGCCGGGACGGGAGGGTACACCATATATTTT. Translating gives CSAGTGGYTIYF.

The V call is TRBV4-1, the J call TRBJ1-1; 12 bases map to TRBD1. V lost 4 bases, J lost 4 bases, and 7 bases stayed unmatched. This CDR3 spans 16 amino acids. The germline V gene has CDR1 MGHRA and CDR2 YSYEKL. The CDR3 DNA sequence: TGCGCCAGCAGCCGAGGGACAGGGGGCGGGGGCACTGAAGCTTTCTTT. It yields the protein CASSRGTGGGGTEAFF.

The chain carries TRBV9 and TRBJ2-5; D gene uncertain. CDR3 length: 14 residues. The V and J ends lost 0 bases and 1 base respectively, with 7 bases between them. The germline V gene has CDR1 SGDLS and CDR2 YYNGEE. The CDR3 sequence: CASSVDTFQETQYF. The DNA of the CDR3 is TGTGCCAGCAGCGTAGACACATTCCAAGAGACCCAGTACTTC.

The genes are TRBV11-2 and TRBJ2-1; D is unresolved. Per the germline V gene, CDR1 is SGHAT and CDR2 is FQNNGV. This CDR3 spans 17 amino acids. V was trimmed by 1 base and J by 4 bases, leaving 17 bases between them. Here the CDR3 reads CASSLADFRTWYNEQFF. In DNA, the CDR3 is TGTGCCAGCAGCTTAGCTGATTTCCGTACTTGGTACAATGAGCAGTTCTTC.

This clone was counted only a few times. This sequence joins TRBV7-2 and TRBJ2-7, with D perhaps being TRBD1 or TRBD2 (6 bases each). The CDR3 loop spans 15 amino acids. Germline CDR1 is SGHTA and CDR2 is FQGNSA. Between the trimmed V and J ends, which lost 0 bases and 2 bases, there was a span of 11 bases. Here the CDR3 DNA reads TGTGCCAGCAGCTTAGCAGGAGGGGGAACCTACGAGCAGTACTTC. This encodes CASSLAGGGTYEQYF.

This clone was seen only a few times. The gene calls are TRBV29-1 and TRBJ2-5; the D gene is possibly TRBD2 (6 bases). Trimming left V 8 bases short and J 2 bases short, with 15 bases between. Germline CDR1 and CDR2: SQVTM and ANQGSEA. This CDR3 is built from 13 residues. The chain's CDR3 is CSSRSGVQETQYF. The CDR3 DNA reads TGCAGCTCCCGATCGGGGGTACAAGAGACCCAGTACTTC.

This clone was observed a few times. The chain has TRBV27 and TRBJ2-5; tentatively, D is TRBD1 or TRBD2 (5 bases each). The CDR3 spans 14 residues. Trimming removed 8 bases from V and 3 bases from J, with 16 bases in between. Germline V gives CDR1 MNHEY, CDR2 SMNVEV (reference sequence). In nucleotides, the CDR3 is TGTGCCAGCTCCCCAGGGAGACTAAAAGAGACCCAGTACTTC. Its translation is CASSPGRLKETQYF.

This clone was counted between two and nine times. This sequence joins TRBV29-1 and TRBJ2-7; perhaps TRBD1 as D (6 bases). Trimming shortened V by 3 bases and J by 7 bases, and 16 bases separated the two germline ends. The length of the CDR3 is 13 residues. The V gene's germline CDR1 is SQVTM and CDR2 ANQGSEA. The CDR3 loop is CSVEKQGTWEQYF. CDR3 bases: TGCAGCGTTGAGAAGCAGGGGACGTGGGAGCAGTACTTC.

The chain carries TRBV27 and TRBJ2-5, with D tentatively TRBD1 or TRBD2 (5 bases each). V lost 5 bases and J lost 1, with 11 bases in between. The germline V gene has CDR1 MNHEY and CDR2 SMNVEV (reference sequence). There are 14 residues in the CDR3. In nucleotides, the CDR3 is TGTGCCAGCAGTCGGCGAGGGGTCCAAGAGACCCAGTACTTC. This encodes CASSRRGVQETQYF.

J is TRBJ2-7 and V is TRBV4-1, with D perhaps matching TRBD2 (6 bases). V shed 2 bases and J shed 7 bases, with 12 bases lying between them. CDR1 is MGHRA, CDR2 YSYEKL, per germline. The CDR3 sequence is 13 residues long. For the CDR3, the DNA is TGCGCCAGCAGCCAACCCGAGGGGAGGGAGCAGTACTTC. As protein: CASSQPEGREQYF.

This clone has more than one count but fewer than ten. The chain carries TRBV29-1 and TRBJ2-6; D is unclear. The CDR3 is 16 amino acids. V was cut by 4 bases and J by 0 bases, with 13 bases left in between. Germline V gene sequence: CDR1 SQVTM, CDR2 ANQGSEA. DNA of the CDR3: TGCAGCGTTGTTAGCCACAGTGGCTCTGGGGCCAACGTCCTGACTTTC. It translates to CSVVSHSGSGANVLTF.

This clone has more than one count but fewer than ten. This chain uses TRBV6-4 with TRBJ2-7; 8 nucleotides agree with TRBD2. Germline CDR1 reads MRHNA; CDR2 reads SNTAGT. The CDR3 has 13 amino acids. Trimming cost V 3 bases and J 5 bases; bases outside gene matches: 3. CDR3 residues: CASSEGLADEQYF. CDR3 sequence (DNA): TGTGCCAGCAGTGAAGGACTAGCAGACGAGCAGTACTTC.

The CDR3 region has the DNA TGTGCCAGCACCCTGGGGACAGATACGCAGTATTTT. The encoded protein is CASTLGTDTQYF. This chain links TRBV28 with TRBJ2-3; no clear D. V lost 7 bases to trimming and J lost 3 bases, with 8 bases between them. CDR3 size: 12 residues. The germline V gene has CDR1 MDHEN and CDR2 SYDVKM.

The gene calls are TRBV14 and TRBJ2-5; D is unclear. Per germline, CDR1 SGHDN and CDR2 FVKESK. V lost 1 base and J 5 bases, leaving 14 bases between the germline ends. CDR3 length: 15 residues. CDR3 sequence (DNA): TGTGCCAGCAGCCAAGTCGGACCATTACCGGAGACCCAGTACTTC. Its protein is CASSQVGPLPETQYF.

This clone has more than one count but fewer than ten. CDR3 sequence (DNA): TGTGCCAGCAGCTTTTCGGGGTGGGCTGAAGCTTTCTTT. It is translated as CASSFSGWAEAFF. This sequence joins TRBV27 and TRBJ1-1; no reliable D call. The CDR3 covers 13 residues. The V gene lost 6 bases and the J gene lost 6 bases, with 14 bases spanning the gap. The V gene's germline CDR1 is MNHEY and CDR2 SMNVEV (reference sequence).

This clone appeared once. The genes are TRBV29-1 and TRBJ2-7; 7 bases line up with TRBD1. CDR1 and CDR2 from the germline V gene are SQVTM and ANQGSEA. The junction had 8 bases not matched to a gene; V was cut back by 6 bases and J by 0 bases. The CDR3 is 14 amino acids. CDR3 loop: CSVETTGSSYEQYF. DNA for the CDR3: TGCAGCGTGGAAACGACAGGGAGCTCCTACGAGCAGTACTTC.

V is TRBV7-8 and J is TRBJ2-2, with 9 bases lining up with TRBD2. The V gene's germline CDR1 is SGHVS and CDR2 FQNEAQ. The CDR3 loop spans 14 amino acids. V lost 8 bases and J lost 3; bases outside the gene matches: 4. CDR3 nucleotides: TGTGCCAGCTGGAGCGGGGGGCACACCGGGGAGCTGTTTTTT. This translates into CASWSGGHTGELFF.